This TCR beta chain was retrieved from a study of blood T cell repertoires in COVID-19. The V gene's germline CDR1 is MNHEY and CDR2 SVGAGI. Trimming stripped 5 bases from V and 4 bases from J, with 8 bases between. The CDR3 consists of 13 residues. The data were produced by immunoSEQ multiplex PCR, yet TCRdb's version contains in-frame clones alone and is incomplete. The sample has 150,000 to 200,000 clones, over 70% seen once. The V gene is TRBV6-5, the J gene TRBJ1-4; D perhaps matches TRBD1 (5 bases). The source is a man aged 55 to 70 with active or convalescent COVID-19. Sequenced material: peripheral blood. DNA for the CDR3: TGTGCCAGCAGTAGACAGATTAATGAAAAACTGTTTTTT. Amino acids: CASSRQINEKLFF.